This T cell receptor (beta chain) was observed in a study of blood T cell repertoires in COVID-19. Across the study: Specimens from acute and convalescent COVID-19 originated in the United States, Italy and Spain. T cells, B-cell-depleted T cells, or PBMCs provided the cDNA or gDNA that served as material.

Source study methods: Estimation of nucleated cell counts relied on the amplification of reference gene primers. Assay: immunoSEQ multiplex PCR; the TCRdb copy retains only in-frame clones and omits some. V and J calls and clone size are those listed in that table; D and trimming were worked out from the DNA. The data show about 110,000 clones, approximately 83% seen once. The length of the CDR3 is 16 residues. Germline CDR1 reads SGHTS; CDR2 reads YDEGEE. Deletions cut 0 bases from V and 6 bases from J, with 16 bases between. The count of this clone is one. The chain combines TRBV5-8 with TRBJ2-4, with D maybe TRBD2 (5 bases). Sequences were obtained from peripheral blood. The clonotype originates from a woman between 65 and 79 years old with acute or convalescent COVID-19. The DNA for the CDR3 is TGTGCCAGCAGCTTGGGACGGATCCTCGCGGGAAACATTCAGTACTTC. Protein: CASSLGRILAGNIQYF.